This TCR beta chain derives from a study of lymphopenia after photon versus proton radiotherapy. Findings and caveats of the study: After the lymphocyte nadir, photon-treated repertoires showed oligoclonal expansion, especially of CD8+ Temra cells.

Germline CDR1 and CDR2: SGHAT and FQDESV (reference sequence). Deletions cut 1 base from V and 6 bases from J, with 13 bases between. This CDR3 is built from 14 residues. Profiled with immunoSEQ multiplex PCR; TCRdb holds only in-frame clones, not every one. The sample lists approximately 47,000 clones; over 75% were seen once. Remarks on this clone: Its matching antigen is unknown.

The sample was peripheral blood, taken from a patient treated with photon-based radiotherapy. The chain is built from TRBV11-1 and TRBJ2-7, with D maybe TRBD2 (5 bases). The source is a man between 40 and 49 years old with gastric cancer. The CDR3 DNA reads as TGTGCCAGCAGCTTAGTAAACCCCGAGGGCGAGCAGTACTTC. Its translation: CASSLVNPEGEQYF.